The clone carrying this T cell receptor (beta chain) occurred many times. Amplification targeted TCR beta CDR3 regions from RNA transcripts. Researchers ran a first-round RT-PCR on the TCR CDR3 using the HTBI primer set. From the multiplex PCR reads, TCRdb called clonotypes with MiXCR, one entry per CDR3 protein. The top ten clones hold about 40% of a sample with 95,000 to 110,000 distinct CDR3 sequences, 15% to 20% of them seen once. The CDR3 is 14 residues long. Germline CDR1 reads LGHDT; CDR2 reads YNNKEL (reference sequence). The V end was cut by 1 base, the J end by 5 bases, with 11 bases between. The sample is drawn from a study of T cells in Graves' hyperthyroidism and ophthalmopathy.

The sequencing input was blood. This TCR derives from a woman between 50 and 59 years old with Graves' hyperthyroidism. The chain combines TRBV3-1 with TRBJ2-5; no definite D call. The CDR3 sequence: CASSQGIDGETQYF. CDR3 bases: TGTGCCAGCAGCCAAGGGATAGACGGGGAGACCCAGTACTTC.